This T cell receptor beta chain was retrieved from a study of high-grade serous ovarian cancer treatment subgroups. Tumor samples were obtained before definitive surgery or chemotherapy. TCRdb's copy holds only in-frame clones and misses some; the assay was immunoSEQ multiplex PCR. The top ten clones hold roughly 10% of a sample with roughly 9,000 clones, approximately 79% of them seen once. The ends were cut back, 0 bases at V and 3 bases at J, with 12 bases in the middle. Germline CDR1 and CDR2: SEHNR and FQNEAQ (reference sequence). The CDR3 covers 16 residues. The chain has TRBV7-9 and TRBJ1-5; D is undetermined. Material: tumor tissue. This clonotype was sampled from a human donor with high-grade serous ovarian cancer. The CDR3 loop is CASSLALGANNQPQHF. DNA for the CDR3: TGTGCCAGCAGCTTAGCGCTGGGCGCAAACAATCAGCCCCAGCATTTT.